The clone carrying this T cell receptor (beta chain) has only a few counts. Its antigen is not known. The data are from a study of CD8 T cells in ankylosing spondylitis. Notes on the study in general: From matched ankylosing spondylitis synovial fluid, disease-linked clones were reportedly recovered at significantly enriched levels.

Each TCR beta library was made by quantitative 5'-RACE that incorporated molecular barcodes. TCRdb used MiXCR to reprocess the 5' RACE reads, holding one entry per CDR3 protein. The repertoire holds roughly 180,000 distinct CDR3 sequences, with approximately 10% as singletons. This sequence was found in a female donor with ankylosing spondylitis or in good health (not recorded which). The sample consisted of blood, either unsorted or a sorted T cell fraction (not recorded which).

In DNA, the CDR3 is TGTGCCAGCAGCTTCCCTTCGACAGAATACGAGCAGTACTTC. This encodes CASSFPSTEYEQYF. The chain combines TRBV11-2 with TRBJ2-7; possible D gene TRBD1, 5 bases. CDR1 is SGHAT, CDR2 FQNNGV, per germline. With 3 bases removed from V and 4 bases from J, the gap between germline ends came to 13 bases. The CDR3 is 14 residues long. Using reference TRBV11-2 and TRBJ2-7 for the parts outside the CDR3, the full variable domain is EAGVAQSPRYKIIEKRQSVAFWCNPISGHATLYWYQQILGQGPKLLIQFQNNGVVDDSQLPKDRFSAERLKGVDSTLKIQPAKLEDSAVYLCASSFPSTEYEQYFGPGTRLTVT.